This is a list of T cell receptor beta chains from one sample in a study of shared clonotypes between healthy human individuals. Only in-frame clones appear in the TCRdb table, and some are missing; sequencing was by immunoSEQ multiplex PCR. The data contain over 400,000 clones, about 72% of them singletons. Sequenced: PBMCs. These receptors were collected from a woman in her 40s in good health. Some clones in this sample may be carry-over from other donors' samples. CDR3s include the opening cysteine and the closing phenylalanine or tryptophan. A D gene is named only where the DNA matches it firmly. Only some rows state a clone size, as once, few, many or a class for expanded clones.

size,V,J,D,DNA,CDR3
-,TRBV4-1,TRBJ1-6,-,TGCGCCAGCAGCCCCGGTCTCACCCTCCACTTT,CASSPGLTLHF
-,TRBV30,TRBJ1-3,-,TGTGCCTGGAGGGCACAGGGTTCTGGAAACACCATATATTTT,CAWRAQGSGNTIYF
-,TRBV7-2,TRBJ2-2,-,TGTGCCAGCAGCTTCAACGGCGGCGCGAACACCGGGGAGCTGTTTTTT,CASSFNGGANTGELFF
-,TRBV30,TRBJ1-5,-,TGTGCCTCCTCGTCCGGGCTCAATCAGCCCCAGCATTTT,CASSSGLNQPQHF
-,TRBV2,TRBJ2-4,TRBD1,TGTGCCAGCAGGACAGGGGGCGATTGGGCCAAAAACATTCAGTACTTC,CASRTGGDWAKNIQYF
-,TRBV29-1,TRBJ2-5,TRBD1,TGCAGCGTAACTGGGACAGCCCAAGAGACCCAGTACTTC,CSVTGTAQETQYF
-,TRBV7-3,TRBJ2-5,TRBD2,TGTGCCAGCAGCCAACTAGCGCAAGAGACCCAGTACTTC,CASSQLAQETQYF
-,TRBV11-2,TRBJ2-1,-,TGTGCCAGCAGCTTGGCGGGAAGGTACAATGAGCAGTTCTTC,CASSLAGRYNEQFF
-,TRBV19,TRBJ2-5,-,TGTGCCAGTAGTAATGTCGGAAAAGAGACCCAGTACTTC,CASSNVGKETQYF
-,TRBV7-2,TRBJ2-7,TRBD1,TGTGCCAGCAGCTTATACAGGGGGCCCTACGAGCAGTACTTC,CASSLYRGPYEQYF
-,TRBV4-3,TRBJ2-7,-,TGCGCCAGCAGCCAACAACGAGGCCCCTACGAGCAGTACTTC,CASSQQRGPYEQYF
-,TRBV28,TRBJ1-4,-,TGTGCCAGCAGTCTAGGGTATGAAAAACTGTTTTTC,CASSLGYEKLFF
-,TRBV6-5,TRBJ1-1,-,TGTGCCAGCAGTTACTCGGGAGTGGGCACTGAAGCTTTCTTT,CASSYSGVGTEAFF
-,TRBV29-1,TRBJ1-1,-,TGCAGCGTTGGTCCGGGGCCTCTGAACACTGAAGCTTTCTTT,CSVGPGPLNTEAFF
-,TRBV7-2,TRBJ1-5,TRBD1,TGTGCCAGCAGCCCAGGGGGCACAGGTCAGCCCCAGCATTTT,CASSPGGTGQPQHF
-,TRBV29-1,TRBJ2-1,-,TGCAGCGCCCCCAGGACGGGGCTGGGTGAGCAGTTCTTC,CSAPRTGLGEQFF
-,TRBV6-5,TRBJ1-1,-,TGTGCCAGCAGTTACTCGACACCGAACACTGAAGCTTTCTTT,CASSYSTPNTEAFF
few,TRBV5-1,TRBJ2-7,TRBD2,TGCGCCAGCAGCTTGGTTTCCCCGGGACTAGCGGAGACCTACGAGCAGTACTTC,CASSLVSPGLAETYEQYF
-,TRBV29-1,TRBJ1-1,-,TGCAGCGTTGACGGTCCCACGGGGACTGAAGCTTTCTTT,CSVDGPTGTEAFF
-,TRBV7-9,TRBJ2-1,TRBD2,TGTGCCAGCAGCTTAAGGACTAGCGGGAGAAGTTCCTACAATGAGCAGTTCTTC,CASSLRTSGRSSYNEQFF
-,TRBV6-4,TRBJ2-3,TRBD2,TGTGCCAGCAGTGCCGGGACTAGCGGGAGTGATACGCAGTATTTT,CASSAGTSGSDTQYF
once,TRBV30,TRBJ1-1,-,TGTGCCTGGAGTCGTCGGCCCCTTTCCGGAACTGAAGCTTTCTTT,CAWSRRPLSGTEAFF
few,TRBV2,TRBJ2-1,-,TGTGCCAGCAGTGAATTGGACGTTGGGGAGCAGTTCTTC,CASSELDVGEQFF
-,TRBV28,TRBJ1-4,TRBD1,TGTGCCAGCACCAGCCTGGTTGGACAGGGAAATGAAAAACTGTTTTTT,CASTSLVGQGNEKLFF